This T cell receptor (beta chain) appears in the sequencing data of a study of CD8+ T cells in alopecia areata. Trimming stripped 1 base from V and 7 bases from J, with 13 bases between. The CDR3 is made up of 14 amino acids. Germline loops: CDR1 SGHTA, CDR2 FQGNSA. cDNA reverse transcribed from extracted RNA served as the sequencing template. TCRdb keeps only in-frame clones here, not all; method: immunoSEQ multiplex PCR. The table has about 12,000 clones, roughly 57% seen once. Samples from alopecia areata patients were lesional scalp punch biopsies and peripheral blood. Specimen: skin. This chain links TRBV7-2 with TRBJ2-5; D uncertain. This clonotype was sampled from a human donor with alopecia areata. The CDR3 sequence: CASSLDGNAPTQYF. The DNA of the CDR3 is TGTGCCAGCAGCTTAGATGGGAACGCCCCGACCCAGTACTTC. The full variable domain, in which reference TRBV7-2 and TRBJ2-5 provide the parts outside the CDR3, is GAGVSQSPSNKVTEKGKDVELRCDPISGHTALYWYRQSLGQGLEFLIYFQGNSAPDKSGLPSDRFSAERTGGSVSTLTIQRTQQEDSAVYLCASSLDGNAPTQYFGPGTRLLVL.